This is a list of T cell receptor beta chains from one sample in a study of CD8 T cells in Susac syndrome. TCRdb processed the immunoSEQ multiplex PCR reads anew with MiXCR; each CDR3 protein has one entry. The sample holds about 200,000 distinct CDR3 sequences, 90% to 95% seen once. Sequencing was performed on CD4+ T cells from PBMCs. Source of these receptors: a human donor with multiple sclerosis. Each CDR3 is given with its conserved first and last residue. Each record gives: D gene, J gene, V gene, CDR3 length, clone size, CDR3 protein, CDR3 DNA. The D gene is left open where the match is weak. Some rows have no size entry. The others give once, few or many, or a class for an expanded clone.

D: TRBD1; J: TRBJ2-1; V: TRBV5-6; length: 15; size: few; CDR3: CASSLPGQGYNEQFF; DNA: TGTGCCAGCAGCTTACCGGGACAGGGCTACAATGAGCAGTTCTTC
D: TRBD2; J: TRBJ2-1; V: TRBV29-1; length: 13; size: once; CDR3: CSVPGLDKNEQFF; DNA: TGCAGCGTCCCGGGACTAGATAAGAATGAGCAGTTCTTC
D: TRBD2; J: TRBJ2-1; V: TRBV5-1; length: 15; size: NA; CDR3: CASRVSGTLYNEQFF; DNA: TGCGCCAGCAGGGTAAGCGGGACCTTGTACAATGAGCAGTTCTTC
D: TRBD2; J: TRBJ2-3; V: TRBV14; length: 16; size: NA; CDR3: CASSQASGVVTDTQYF; DNA: TGTGCCAGCAGCCAGGCTAGCGGAGTGGTGACAGATACGCAGTATTTT
D: TRBD2; J: TRBJ2-1; V: TRBV20-1; length: 15; size: NA; CDR3: CSARRLAVLNDEQFF; DNA: TGCAGTGCTAGACGGCTAGCGGTACTCAACGATGAGCAGTTCTTC
D: NA; J: TRBJ2-7; V: TRBV12-3/TRBV12-4; length: 11; size: NA; CDR3: CASSLFDEQYF; DNA: TGTGCCAGCAGTTTATTTGACGAGCAGTACTTC
D: NA; J: TRBJ2-3; V: TRBV18; length: 14; size: NA; CDR3: CASSPKDGTDTQYF; DNA: TGTGCCAGCTCACCAAAGGACGGCACAGATACGCAGTATTTT
D: NA; J: TRBJ2-3; V: TRBV30; length: 14; size: NA; CDR3: CAWSDLLGGDTQYF; DNA: TGTGCCTGGTCGGACCTACTAGGAGGGGATACGCAGTATTTT
D: NA; J: TRBJ2-7; V: TRBV5-1; length: 14; size: NA; CDR3: CASSLTGPLDEQYF; DNA: TGCGCCAGCAGCTTAACAGGGCCTCTGGACGAGCAGTACTTC
D: NA; J: TRBJ1-6; V: TRBV30; length: 14; size: NA; CDR3: CAWTGGGPGSPLHF; DNA: TGTGCCTGGACAGGAGGAGGCCCTGGTTCACCCCTCCACTTT
D: TRBD2; J: TRBJ2-3; V: TRBV20-1; length: 15; size: NA; CDR3: CSARATSGRGNTQYF; DNA: TGCAGTGCTAGAGCTACTAGCGGGAGAGGGAATACGCAGTATTTT
D: NA; J: TRBJ2-5; V: TRBV20-1; length: 14; size: NA; CDR3: CSATGLVDQETQYF; DNA: TGCAGTGCTACGGGGTTAGTGGACCAAGAGACCCAGTACTTC
D: TRBD1; J: TRBJ1-2; V: TRBV29-1; length: 12; size: NA; CDR3: CSVEVGTGPYTF; DNA: TGCAGCGTTGAAGTAGGGACAGGGCCCTACACCTTC
D: TRBD2; J: TRBJ2-3; V: TRBV25-1; length: 13; size: NA; CDR3: CASSVAGADTQYF; DNA: TGTGCCAGCAGTGTAGCGGGAGCAGATACGCAGTATTTT
D: TRBD2; J: TRBJ2-1; V: TRBV20-1; length: 15; size: NA; CDR3: CSARVGGRFYNEQFF; DNA: TGCAGTGCTAGAGTAGGCGGGAGGTTTTACAATGAGCAGTTCTTC
D: TRBD1; J: TRBJ2-3; V: TRBV20-1; length: 12; size: NA; CDR3: CSARILDRGIYF; DNA: TGCAGTGCTAGGATTCTGGACAGGGGGATCTATTTT
D: TRBD1; J: TRBJ1-1; V: TRBV4-1; length: 16; size: once; CDR3: CASSGTGGNWYTEAFF; DNA: TGCGCCAGCAGCGGGACAGGGGGCAATTGGTACACTGAAGCTTTCTTT
D: NA; J: TRBJ1-4; V: TRBV20-1; length: 14; size: NA; CDR3: CSALRWDLGEKLFF; DNA: TGCAGTGCCCTACGGTGGGACTTGGGGGAAAAACTGTTTTTT
D: TRBD1; J: TRBJ1-6; V: TRBV18; length: 14; size: NA; CDR3: CASSPDRGNSPLHF; DNA: TGTGCCAGCTCACCGGACAGGGGAAATTCACCCCTCCACTTT
D: NA; J: TRBJ2-3; V: TRBV20-1; length: 13; size: NA; CDR3: CSARLAGGGTQYF; DNA: TGCAGTGCTAGGTTGGCTGGAGGAGGTACGCAGTATTTT
D: NA; J: TRBJ2-6; V: TRBV7-3; length: 19; size: NA; CDR3: CASSLTGPRRSSGANVLTF; DNA: TGTGCCAGCAGCTTAACAGGGCCGAGACGTAGCTCTGGGGCCAACGTCCTGACTTTC
D: NA; J: TRBJ1-3; V: TRBV29-1; length: 14; size: NA; CDR3: CSVLPGFSGNTIYF; DNA: TGCAGCGTTCTCCCTGGATTCTCTGGAAACACCATATATTTT
D: TRBD2; J: TRBJ2-1; V: TRBV29-1; length: 14; size: NA; CDR3: CSVVRLAGHNEQFF; DNA: TGCAGCGTTGTGAGACTAGCGGGCCACAATGAGCAGTTCTTC
D: TRBD2; J: TRBJ2-1; V: TRBV20-1; length: 13; size: NA; CDR3: CSAVSGRLNEQFF; DNA: TGCAGTGCTGTTAGCGGGAGGTTGAATGAGCAGTTCTTC
D: TRBD1; J: TRBJ2-2; V: TRBV4-1; length: 15; size: NA; CDR3: CASSHLDRDTGELFF; DNA: TGCGCCAGCAGCCACCTCGACAGGGACACCGGGGAGCTGTTTTTT
D: NA; J: TRBJ2-6; V: TRBV24-1; length: 16; size: NA; CDR3: CATSESYGGQANVLTF; DNA: TGTGCCACCAGTGAATCATACGGGGGGCAGGCCAACGTCCTGACTTTC
D: NA; J: TRBJ1-5; V: TRBV7-3; length: 12; size: NA; CDR3: CASTSQAQPQHF; DNA: TGTGCCAGCACCTCCCAGGCCCAGCCCCAGCATTTT
D: NA; J: TRBJ1-1; V: TRBV29-1; length: 12; size: NA; CDR3: CSVVIAGIEAFF; DNA: TGCAGCGTTGTGATCGCAGGGATTGAAGCTTTCTTT
D: NA; J: TRBJ2-1; V: TRBV20-1; length: 12; size: NA; CDR3: CSADRTYNEQFF; DNA: TGCAGTGCTGACCGGACTTACAATGAGCAGTTCTTC
D: NA; J: TRBJ1-2; V: TRBV2; length: 14; size: once; CDR3: CASSETQGSYGYTF; DNA: TGTGCCAGCAGTGAAACACAGGGAAGCTATGGCTACACCTTC
D: NA; J: TRBJ2-1; V: TRBV20-1; length: 17; size: NA; CDR3: CSARDPNRAEPINEQFF; DNA: TGCAGTGCTAGAGACCCGAATAGGGCGGAACCGATTAATGAGCAGTTCTTC